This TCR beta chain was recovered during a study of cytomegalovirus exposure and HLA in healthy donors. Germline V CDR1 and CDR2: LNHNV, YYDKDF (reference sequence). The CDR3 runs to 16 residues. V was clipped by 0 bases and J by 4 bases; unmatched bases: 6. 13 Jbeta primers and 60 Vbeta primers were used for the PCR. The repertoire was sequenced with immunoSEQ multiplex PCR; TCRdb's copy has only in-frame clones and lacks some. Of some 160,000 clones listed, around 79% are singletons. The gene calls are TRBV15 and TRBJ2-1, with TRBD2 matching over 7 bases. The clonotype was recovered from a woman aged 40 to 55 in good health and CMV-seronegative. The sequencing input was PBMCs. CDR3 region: CATSRDLASGYNEQFF. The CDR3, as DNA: TGTGCCACCAGCAGAGATTTGGCTAGCGGATACAATGAGCAGTTCTTC.